The TCR beta chain described here comes from a study of blood T cell repertoires in COVID-19. Across the study: The samples span acute and convalescent COVID-19 from the United States, Italy and Spain. Sources were T cells, B-cell-depleted T cells, or PBMCs; the material itself was cDNA or gDNA.

Authors' data handling: From reference gene primer amplification, estimates of nucleated cell counts were derived. Using immunoSEQ multiplex PCR, the repertoire was profiled, and TCRdb retains in-frame clones only, with some absent. Clone size and V and J calls were adopted from that table, with D and trimming inferred from the DNA. This sample has around 57,000 clones, with 82% found just once. This clone has only one observation. The germline gives CDR1 SQVTM, CDR2 ANQGSEA. The CDR3 is 13 residues long. This receptor was taken from a woman aged 60-75 years with acute or convalescent COVID-19. The chain links TRBV29-1 to TRBJ1-1; TRBD1 might be the D (6 bases). Sequencing was done on a sample of peripheral blood. The chain's CDR3 is CSHGGAVNTEAFF. CDR3 DNA sequence: TGCAGTCATGGGGGGGCGGTGAACACTGAAGCTTTCTTT.